These 24 T cell receptor beta chains came from one sample sequenced in a study of blood T cell repertoires in COVID-19. Clones were read by immunoSEQ multiplex PCR, and TCRdb kept only the in-frame ones, dropping some. The table has fewer than 300,000 clones, roughly nine tenths seen once. Sequenced: peripheral blood. The receptors were gathered from a man aged 55 to 69 who had recovered from COVID-19.

The V gene is TRBV5-8, the J gene TRBJ1-2; 8 positions match TRBD1. The CDR3 loop spans 16 amino acids. V was pared by 0 bases and J by 7 bases, with 11 bases of the junction left unmatched. Per germline, CDR1 SGHTS and CDR2 YDEGEE. CDR3 DNA sequence: TGTGCCAGCAGCTTGGCAGGGGGCGCGTGGTCTGGTGGCTACACCTTC. It codes for CASSLAGGAWSGGYTF.

The V gene is TRBV9, the J gene TRBJ2-1, with a possible D match to TRBD1 (5 bases). V lost 0 bases and J 10 bases, leaving 8 bases between the germline ends. Germline V gene data show CDR1 as SGDLS and CDR2 as YYNGEE. CDR3 length: 12 residues. CDR3 DNA: TGTGCCAGCAGCGTAGACAGGTCAGAGCAGTTCTTC. It codes for CASSVDRSEQFF.

The chain combines TRBV5-1 with TRBJ1-1; D unresolved. The length of the CDR3 is 16 residues. Trimming removed 0 bases from V and 3 bases from J, with 15 bases in between. The germline V gene encodes CDR1 SGHRS and CDR2 YFSETQ. The CDR3 coding sequence is TGCGCCAGCAGCTTGGCCGGGGAGGGAAGGCACACTGAAGCTTTCTTT. Its protein product is CASSLAGEGRHTEAFF. Full variable domain (missing parts from reference TRBV5-1 and TRBJ1-1): KAGVTQTPRYLIKTRGQQVTLSCSPISGHRSVSWYQQTPGQGLQFLFEYFSETQRNKGNFPGRFSGRQFSNSRSEMNVSTLELGDSALYLCASSLAGEGRHTEAFFGQGTRLTVV.

The rearrangement joins TRBV7-9 to TRBJ1-1, with D possibly being TRBD1 (6 bases). The germline V gene encodes CDR1 SEHNR and CDR2 FQNEAQ (reference sequence). V was cut by 6 bases and J by 5 bases, with 19 bases left in between. The CDR3 runs 15 residues. The CDR3 reads CASSGKQGTGTEAFF. The CDR3 bases are TGTGCCAGCAGTGGAAAACAGGGCACAGGGACTGAAGCTTTCTTT.

V and J are TRBV5-6 and TRBJ2-2; D might be TRBD2 (6 bases). This CDR3 comprises 15 residues. V was clipped by 5 bases and J by 2 bases, with 13 bases between them. Germline CDR1 SGHDT, CDR2 YYEEEE. The CDR3 region has the DNA TGTGCCAGCAGTTCCCGGGGGTTTAACACCGGGGAGCTGTTTTTT. Protein sequence: CASSSRGFNTGELFF.

The chain carries TRBV9 and TRBJ1-1, with D possibly being TRBD1 (6 bases). V lost 0 bases, J lost 0 bases, and 15 bases lay in between. CDR1 and CDR2 (germline): SGDLS, YYNGEE. There are 17 residues in the CDR3. The CDR3 coding sequence is TGTGCCAGCAGCGTAGCGAGTAGGACAGACATGAACACTGAAGCTTTCTTT. As protein: CASSVASRTDMNTEAFF.

This sequence joins TRBV7-3 and TRBJ1-1, with D possibly being TRBD1 (6 bases). The germline V gene has CDR1 SGHTA and CDR2 FQGTGA. V gave up 4 bases and J gave up 7 bases, with 19 bases separating them. CDR3 length equals 15 residues. CDR3 sequence: CASSSGQPGWSEAFF. The CDR3 DNA reads TGTGCCAGCAGCTCCGGACAGCCAGGGTGGAGTGAAGCTTTCTTT.

This chain connects TRBV7-9 to TRBJ2-7; D unresolved. The CDR3 loop spans 13 amino acids. Germline V gene sequence: CDR1 SEHNR, CDR2 FQNEAQ (reference sequence). Between the trimmed V and J ends, which lost 3 bases and 3 bases, there was a span of 9 bases. The CDR3 protein is CASSFLGGYEQYF. The CDR3 DNA reads as TGTGCCAGCAGCTTTTTAGGCGGCTACGAGCAGTACTTC.

V gene TRBV14 combines with J gene TRBJ2-5; 11 nucleotides line up with TRBD2. The CDR3 runs to 15 residues. Germline V CDR1 and CDR2: SGHDN, FVKESK. With 6 bases clipped from V and 3 bases from J, the junction kept 6 bases outside the gene matches. CDR3 DNA: TGTGCCAGCAGTCTAGCGGGGGGCGTAAAAGAGACCCAGTACTTC. It encodes CASSLAGGVKETQYF.

This clone was found once. CDR3 nucleotide sequence: TGTGCCAGCAGTTACGGGACAGGGGGCTACTATGGCTACACCTTC. Residues: CASSYGTGGYYGYTF. This rearrangement joins TRBV6-5 to TRBJ1-2; 12 positions agree with TRBD1. There are 15 residues in the CDR3. The ends lost 2 bases at V and 3 bases at J; junction bases unmatched: 1. Per the germline V gene, CDR1 is MNHEY and CDR2 is SVGAGI.

CDR3 loop: CATSRGNRGSPEQYF. The CDR3 nucleotides are TGTGCCACCAGCAGAGGAAACAGGGGGTCCCCCGAGCAGTACTTC. V gene TRBV15 combines with J gene TRBJ2-7; TRBD1 agrees at 8 bases. Germline V gene sequence: CDR1 LNHNV, CDR2 YYDKDF (reference sequence). The ends lost 1 base at V and 6 bases at J; junction bases unmatched: 8. CDR3 length equals 15 residues.

The CDR3 DNA reads as TGTGCCAGCAGCAAAATGACTAGCGGCAGCTCCTACGAGCAGTACTTC. As protein: CASSKMTSGSSYEQYF. The chain recombines TRBV21-1 with TRBJ2-7; the table gives TRBD2 as D, unverified against the DNA. TRBV21-1 has pseudogene status. The CDR3 contains 16 residues.

The J gene is TRBJ2-1, the V gene TRBV11-3; TRBD2 matches at 12 bases. Germline V gene sequence: CDR1 SGHNT, CDR2 YENEEA. Unmatched junction bases numbered 1, after V lost 1 base and J lost 6 bases. The CDR3 sequence is 15 residues long. The CDR3 nucleotides read TGTGCCAGCAGCTTAGCGGGACTAGCGGGCAATGAGCAGTTCTTC. Translated, it gives CASSLAGLAGNEQFF.

CDR3 protein: CASSIEGRGSYGYTF. In nucleotides, the CDR3 is TGTGCCAGTAGTATAGAGGGCAGGGGGTCGTATGGCTACACCTTC. The V gene is TRBV19, the J gene TRBJ1-2, with 7 bases matching TRBD1. The CDR3 is made up of 15 amino acids. Germline V gene data show CDR1 as LNHDA and CDR2 as SQIVND (reference sequence). V dropped 0 bases and J dropped 5; count of bases not matched to a gene: 6.

This clone was recorded only once. The chain recombines TRBV28 with TRBJ1-3; no firm D call. The CDR3 runs 15 residues. Trimming pared 10 bases from V and 0 bases from J, leaving 16 bases between. Germline V CDR1 and CDR2: MDHEN, SYDVKM. This CDR3 is CAIRGGANSGNTIYF. The DNA for the CDR3 is TGTGCCATCAGAGGCGGCGCAAACTCTGGAAACACCATATATTTT.

The chain carries TRBV7-6 and TRBJ2-3; 12 bases line up with TRBD1. Germline lookup yields CDR1 SGHVS and CDR2 FNYEAQ. After removal of 4 bases from V and 4 bases from J, the junction contained 6 bases not matched to a gene. The CDR3 is 16 amino acids. The CDR3: CASSSPGQGAADTQYF. The CDR3 DNA sequence: TGTGCCAGCAGCTCCCCGGGACAGGGGGCGGCAGATACGCAGTATTTT.

This clone was observed a few times. V gene TRBV7-8 combines with J gene TRBJ2-7, with TRBD2 as a possible D gene (5 bases). The V end lost 8 bases, the J end lost 6 bases, and 23 bases lay between the germline ends. There are 15 residues in the CDR3. Germline V gives CDR1 SGHVS, CDR2 FQNEAQ. In DNA form, the CDR3 reads TGTGCCAGCCGTCCCCCCGGCAGGAGGAATTCCGAGCAGTACTTC. Translation gives CASRPPGRRNSEQYF.

The V and J genes are TRBV10-3 and TRBJ2-7, with TRBD1 matching 8 bases. Trimming removed 8 bases from V and 1 base from J; junction bases left unmatched: 4. Looked up from germline, CDR1 is ENHRY and CDR2 is SYGVKD. CDR3 length equals 13 residues. The DNA for the CDR3 is TGTGCCATCGGCACAGGGGGATCCTACGAGCAGTACTTC. Amino acids: CAIGTGGSYEQYF.

The chain has TRBV14 and TRBJ2-5; TRBD1 is a possible D gene (5 bases). Trimming stripped 1 base from V and 2 bases from J, with 26 bases between. From germline, CDR1 is SGHDN and CDR2 FVKESK. This CDR3 is 20 amino acids long. Here the CDR3 reads CASSQAPKNYRQSSQETQYF. In DNA form, the CDR3 reads TGTGCCAGCAGCCAAGCCCCTAAAAATTATCGACAGTCCTCGCAAGAGACCCAGTACTTC.

The J gene is TRBJ2-1, the V gene TRBV6-2 or TRBV6-3; TRBD2 matches at 9 bases. After removal of 0 bases from V and 3 bases from J, the junction contained 6 bases not matched to a gene. This CDR3 region has 17 residues. The germline CDR1 and CDR2 sequences are MNHEY and SVGEGT. The CDR3 DNA reads as TGTGCCAGCAGTTACTCGCGTAGCGGGGGTGACTACAATGAGCAGTTCTTC. It codes for CASSYSRSGGDYNEQFF.

The rearrangement joins TRBV6-2 or TRBV6-3 to TRBJ1-2, with D unclear. The V gene's germline CDR1 is MNHEY and CDR2 SVGEGT. This CDR3 comprises 13 residues. V was cut by 4 bases and J by 4 bases, with 10 bases left in between. CDR3 nucleotides: TGTGCCAGCAGTTTAACAGAGACCTATGGCTACACCTTC. It codes for CASSLTETYGYTF.

The rearrangement uses TRBV11-2 and TRBJ1-2, with D possibly TRBD1 on 6 matching bases. The CDR3 length is 14 residues. The germline V gene has CDR1 SGHAT and CDR2 FQNNGV. Between the trimmed V and J ends, which lost 5 bases and 2 bases, there was a span of 12 bases. The CDR3 here is CASSQLGQNYGYTF. The DNA of the CDR3 is TGTGCCAGCAGCCAACTAGGACAGAACTATGGCTACACCTTC. The full variable domain, rest sourced from reference TRBV11-2 and TRBJ1-2, is EAGVAQSPRYKIIEKRQSVAFWCNPISGHATLYWYQQILGQGPKLLIQFQNNGVVDDSQLPKDRFSAERLKGVDSTLKIQPAKLEDSAVYLCASSQLGQNYGYTFGSGTRLTVV.

The sample holds one count of this clone. The CDR3 reads CASSSGTSGPPSWLTQYF. The CDR3 bases are TGTGCCAGCAGCTCCGGGACTAGCGGGCCCCCCAGCTGGCTCACCCAGTACTTC. The rearrangement joins TRBV6-2 or TRBV6-3 to TRBJ2-5; 12 nucleotides align to TRBD2. With V trimmed by 6 bases and J by 8 bases, 19 bases remained unmatched. The germline V gene has CDR1 MNHEY and CDR2 SVGEGT. The CDR3 totals 18 residues.

The rearrangement joins TRBV27 to TRBJ1-1; perhaps TRBD1 as D (5 bases). Germline CDR1 MNHEY, CDR2 SMNVEV (reference sequence). Trimming cost V 0 bases and J 4 bases, with 18 bases left between them. This CDR3 region has 17 residues. The CDR3 DNA reads as TGTGCCAGCAGTTTATCGGGGCGGAAGGGTTACCCCACTGAAGCTTTCTTT. It translates to CASSLSGRKGYPTEAFF.